A single T cell receptor beta chain is shown here with its context. Its antigen is not identified. PCR amplification relied on 60 Vbeta primers (plus 13 Jbeta primers). Assay: immunoSEQ multiplex PCR; the TCRdb copy retains only in-frame clones and omits some. The sample data list roughly 140,000 clones. The record originates from a study of cytomegalovirus exposure and HLA in healthy donors. Study-level background: An earlier analysis found some 120 million unique TCR beta sequences from about 190 million T cells. Study-level results: Reportedly, a later analysis found an Asian-associated ancestry cluster had fewer N-insertions than the approximately 600-donor mean. Many donors shared some public TCRs, even though most TCR sequences were rare. Later analysis associated a missense DCLRE1C variant with TCR beta V- and J-gene trimming.

The CDR3 covers 11 residues. CDR1 and CDR2 from the germline V gene are SEHNR and FQNEAQ (reference sequence). Unmatched junction bases numbered 5, after V lost 11 bases and J lost 4 bases. The TCR was taken from a man aged 40-49 years in good health and CMV-seronegative. The sample taken for sequencing was PBMCs. The chain couples TRBV7-9 to TRBJ2-7; 7 bases match TRBD2. As DNA, the CDR3 is TGTGCCTCCGCGGGGGAGTACGAGCAGTACTTC. It is translated as CASAGEYEQYF.